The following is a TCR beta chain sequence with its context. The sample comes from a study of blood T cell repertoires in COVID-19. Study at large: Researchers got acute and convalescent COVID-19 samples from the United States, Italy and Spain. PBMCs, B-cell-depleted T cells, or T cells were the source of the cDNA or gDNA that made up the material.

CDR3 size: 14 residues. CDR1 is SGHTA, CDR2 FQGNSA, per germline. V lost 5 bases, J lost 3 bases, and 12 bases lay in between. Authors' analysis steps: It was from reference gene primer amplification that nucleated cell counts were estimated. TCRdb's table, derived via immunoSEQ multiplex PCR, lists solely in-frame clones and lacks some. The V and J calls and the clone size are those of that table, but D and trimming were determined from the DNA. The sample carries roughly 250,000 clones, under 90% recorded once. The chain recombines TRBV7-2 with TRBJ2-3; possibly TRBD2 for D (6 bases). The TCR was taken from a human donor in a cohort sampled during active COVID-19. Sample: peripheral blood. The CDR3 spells CASSPMTRTDTQYF. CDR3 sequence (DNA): TGTGCCAGCAGCCCAATGACTAGGACAGATACGCAGTATTTT. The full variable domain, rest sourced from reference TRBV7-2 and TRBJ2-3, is GAGVSQSPSNKVTEKGKDVELRCDPISGHTALYWYRQSLGQGLEFLIYFQGNSAPDKSGLPSDRFSAERTGGSVSTLTIQRTQQEDSAVYLCASSPMTRTDTQYFGPGTRLTVL.